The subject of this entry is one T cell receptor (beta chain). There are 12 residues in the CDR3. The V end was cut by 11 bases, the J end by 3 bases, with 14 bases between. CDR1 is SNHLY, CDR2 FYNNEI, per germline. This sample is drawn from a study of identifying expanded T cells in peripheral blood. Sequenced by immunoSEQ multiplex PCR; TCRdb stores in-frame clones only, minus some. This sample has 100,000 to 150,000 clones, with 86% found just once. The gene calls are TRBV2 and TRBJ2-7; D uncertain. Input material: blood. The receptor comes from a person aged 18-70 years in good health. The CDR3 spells CASTEFLYEQYF. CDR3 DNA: TGTGCCTCCACGGAATTCCTCTACGAGCAGTACTTC.